This T cell receptor beta chain was retrieved from a study of blood T cell repertoires in COVID-19 (dated by TCRdb to 2020 to 2021). For context, the study as a whole: The collaborator samples originated in the United States, Italy and Spain and spanned the acute and convalescent phases of COVID-19. The prospective study material was composed of cDNA or gDNA derived from T cells, B-cell-depleted T cells, or PBMCs. The repertoires were released in a freely available public database intended as a resource for research on the immune response to SARS-CoV-2. Deeply sampled blood TCRbeta repertoires from subjects exposed to, actively infected with, or recovered from COVID-19 were included in the dataset. Where available, HLA class I and class II types were obtained from metadata supplied by the sample provider rather than from assay-based typing. Samples came from the ongoing ImmuneRACE study (first 160 participants) plus 1,254 subjects from 6 global collaborators. The sample metadata nearly always contained a de-identified subject ID, COVID-19 status, age in years and sex. What the research found in general, with its limitations: How much clinical and demographic metadata was included differed by source and by participant, and the metadata was provided uncurated.

Participants in the prospective study were enrolled through a virtual design, were aged about 18 to 89 years, and lived in approximately 25 United States geographic areas. In the prospective study, participants were assigned to cohorts based on the clinical history participants reported in a screening survey and a study questionnaire. In the prospective study, mobile phlebotomists collected whole blood, serum and a nasopharyngeal or oropharyngeal swab from each participant. Additional blood draws and questionnaires over an approximately 2-month period could optionally be provided by prospective study participants. Before DNA extraction, blood samples from the prospective study were shipped at room temperature or frozen. A note on this clone: The antigen it binds to is not known. The input lacks base qualities; no much larger clone sits a single base away.

V sheds 5 bases and J sheds 4 bases, leaving 20 bases between their ends. CDR3 length: 16 amino acids, cysteine to phenylalanine. Just the 48-base CDR3 DNA is kept, in frame starting at base 1. As encoded in the germline V gene (reference sequence), CDR1 is SEHNR while CDR2 is FQNEAQ. The immunoSEQ Assay, a bias-controlled multiplex PCR, was used to amplify TCRbeta CDR3 regions from genomic DNA. Under the source paper's analysis protocol: The number of nucleated cells in each sample was estimated from the amplification of reference gene primers within the assay. Sequence reads were collapsed and filtered to measure the absolute abundance of every unique TCRbeta CDR3 rearrangement. For each sample, productive Simpson clonality was calculated as the square root of Simpson's diversity index over productive rearrangements. The clones in this table, taken by TCRdb from immuneACCESS, are in-frame only. Not every clone is retained; where verified, under half of the shortfall comes from an unresolved V gene, and the cause of the rest is unknown. V, J and clone size are those of that table, while D and trimming were read from the DNA. The sample records 300,000 to 500,000 clones, 85% to 90% of which are singletons. Around 0.95% of the sample comes from the top ten.

This TCR came from a woman in her thirties with acute COVID-19. The sample comprised PBMCs or T cells enriched from blood (not recorded which). In this chain, TRBV7-9 is recombined with TRBJ1-2; a tentative D call is TRBD1 (6 bases match). The DNA sequence follows: TGTGCCAGCAGCCCCCGGTCGCAGAGGGGGACCTATGGCTACACCTTC. This yields the protein CASSPRSQRGTYGYTF.